What follows are 16 T cell receptor beta chains derived from one specimen sequenced in a study of cytomegalovirus exposure and HLA in healthy donors (dated by TCRdb to 2017 to 2019). Receptor amplification or capture employed the immunoSEQ multiplex PCR assay. For the multiplex PCR, a mixture combining 60 forward primers for TCR Vbeta segments and 13 reverse primers for TCR Jbeta segments was used. The table was pulled from immuneACCESS by TCRdb, which kept in-frame rearrangements only. Such tables lose some clones; where checked, under half of the loss comes from unresolved V genes, and the rest has no known cause. In this sample the table shows more than 200,000 clones, less than 80% of which occur a single time. 0.22% of the sample goes to the ten largest clones. Input material: PBMCs. The receptors were gathered from a girl aged 2-9 years in good health and CMV-seronegative.

The V and J genes are TRBV7-9 and TRBJ2-2; maybe TRBD1 (6 bases). This CDR3 region has 16 residues. Germline lookup yields CDR1 SEHNR and CDR2 FQNEAQ (reference sequence). V was clipped by 5 bases and J by 6 bases, with 19 bases between them. The CDR3: CASSRYKGDWAGELFF. The CDR3 coding sequence is TGTGCCAGCAGCCGATATAAGGGGGATTGGGCCGGGGAGCTGTTTTTT.

The V and J genes are TRBV7-9 and TRBJ1-2, with unresolved D. V dropped 1 base and J dropped 8 bases, with 14 bases sitting between them. The germline CDR1 and CDR2 sequences are SEHNR and FQNEAQ (reference sequence). The CDR3 spans 14 residues. The CDR3 loop is CASSLERFGLGYTF. The CDR3 region has the DNA TGTGCCAGCAGCTTAGAACGATTTGGACTCGGCTACACCTTC.

The chain uses TRBV30 and TRBJ2-3; a possible D gene is TRBD2 (6 bases). Germline V gives CDR1 GTSNPN, CDR2 SVGIG (reference sequence). The CDR3 extends over 17 amino acids. The V end lost 5 bases, the J end lost 0 bases, and 21 bases lay between the germline ends. CDR3 DNA: TGTGCCTGGTTCCGTATAGAGCGGGCCACTAGCACAGATACGCAGTATTTT. Residues: CAWFRIERATSTDTQYF.

The chain uses TRBV5-1 and TRBJ2-1; 16 bases match TRBD2. V lost 4 bases, J lost 4 bases, and 8 bases stayed unmatched. Per the germline V gene, CDR1 is SGHRS and CDR2 is YFSETQ. The length of the CDR3 is 18 residues. The CDR3 region has the DNA TGCGCCAGCAGCCCGGGGGGGACTAGCGGGAGGGCATACAATGAGCAGTTCTTC. Translation: CASSPGGTSGRAYNEQFF.

The chain is built from TRBV5-6 and TRBJ2-5, with D maybe TRBD2 (5 bases). The length of the CDR3 is 14 residues. Germline values: CDR1 SGHDT, CDR2 YYEEEE. V lost 0 bases, J lost 3 bases, and 9 bases lay in between. The CDR3: CASSLGPAEETQYF. CDR3 coding DNA: TGTGCCAGCAGCTTGGGGCCAGCGGAAGAGACCCAGTACTTC.

CDR3 amino acids: CASGSTGPTEAFF. The CDR3 DNA sequence: TGTGCCAGCGGATCCACAGGGCCCACTGAAGCTTTCTTT. The rearrangement uses TRBV5-4 and TRBJ1-1, with D perhaps TRBD1 (6 bases). Trimming took 7 bases from V and 4 from J, leaving 14 bases between them. The CDR3 is 13 residues long. In germline, CDR1 is SGHNT, CDR2 YYREEE (reference sequence).

The chain combines TRBV7-2 with TRBJ1-4, with D tentatively TRBD1 (5 bases). Trimming removed 2 bases from V and 6 bases from J, with 10 bases in between. This CDR3 spans 14 amino acids. CDR1 SGHTA and CDR2 FQGNSA come from the germline V gene. CDR3 amino acids: CASSLQGGDEKLFF. The CDR3 DNA follows: TGTGCCAGCAGCTTACAGGGAGGTGATGAAAAACTGTTTTTT. The variable domain in full, with the rest retrieved from reference TRBV7-2 and TRBJ1-4, is GAGVSQSPSNKVTEKGKDVELRCDPISGHTALYWYRQSLGQGLEFLIYFQGNSAPDKSGLPSDRFSAERTGGSVSTLTIQRTQQEDSAVYLCASSLQGGDEKLFFGSGTQLSVL.

The chain carries TRBV27 and TRBJ2-5, with 10 positions matching TRBD1. This CDR3 has 17 residues. V dropped 4 bases and J dropped 4; count of bases not matched to a gene: 12. Germline V gene data show CDR1 as MNHEY and CDR2 as SMNVEV (reference sequence). The CDR3 sequence is CASSYIPGTGAPETQYF. The CDR3 DNA follows: TGTGCCAGCAGTTACATCCCAGGGACAGGGGCCCCAGAGACCCAGTACTTC.

V is TRBV4-1 and J is TRBJ2-1; no reliable D call. Trimming took 3 bases from V and 0 from J, leaving 9 bases between them. Germline V gives CDR1 MGHRA, CDR2 YSYEKL. The CDR3 spans 15 residues. The CDR3 protein is CASSQLRNSYNEQFF. The CDR3 bases are TGCGCCAGCAGCCAGCTGCGGAACTCCTACAATGAGCAGTTCTTC.

The rearrangement uses TRBV5-6 and TRBJ1-2; TRBD1 might be the D (6 bases). The CDR3 contains 14 residues. Per the germline V gene, CDR1 is SGHDT and CDR2 is YYEEEE. V was shortened by 5 bases and J by 4 bases, with 15 bases between the two germline ends. The CDR3 bases are TGTGCCAGCAGTCAGTGGGGGCAGGGCTATGGCTACACCTTC. It is translated as CASSQWGQGYGYTF.

J is TRBJ1-5 and V is TRBV30, with a weak D call TRBD1 (6 bases). CDR3 length: 16 amino acids. CDR1 and CDR2 (germline): GTSNPN, SVGIG (reference sequence). The V gene lost 2 bases and the J gene lost 4 bases, with 18 bases spanning the gap. DNA of the CDR3: TGTGCCTGGAGTCCCACGGGGGGCGTAACAAATCAGCCCCAGCATTTT. This gives the protein CAWSPTGGVTNQPQHF. Full variable domain (rest looked up from reference TRBV30 and TRBJ1-5): SQTIHQWPATLVQPVGSPLSLECTVEGTSNPNLYWYRQAAGRGLQLLFYSVGIGQISSEVPQNLSASRPQDRQFILSSKKLLLSDSGFYLCAWSPTGGVTNQPQHFGDGTRLSIL.

The chain combines TRBV25-1 with TRBJ2-3; the D gene is possibly TRBD1 (5 bases). V shed 8 bases and J shed 0 bases, with 12 bases lying between them. Germline loops: CDR1 MGHDK, CDR2 SYGVNS. The CDR3 totals 14 residues. The CDR3 spells CASQDSRSTDTQYF. The DNA of the CDR3 is TGTGCCAGCCAAGACAGCCGAAGCACAGATACGCAGTATTTT. The entire variable domain, with the rest obtained from reference TRBV25-1 and TRBJ2-3, is as follows: EADIYQTPRYLVIGTGKKITLECSQTMGHDKMYWYQQDPGMELHLIHYSYGVNSTEKGDLSSESTVSRIRTEHFPLTLESARPSHTSQYLCASQDSRSTDTQYFGPGTRLTVL.

This chain's CDR3 is CASSLEGGLEYF. The CDR3 DNA follows: TGCGCCAGCAGCTTGGAAGGGGGCTTGGAGTACTTC. V usage is TRBV5-1 and J usage is TRBJ2-5; 7 bases line up with TRBD1. Looked up from germline, CDR1 is SGHRS and CDR2 is YFSETQ. The CDR3 runs to 12 residues. J was trimmed by 12 bases and V by 0 bases; bases with no gene match: 5.

The J gene is TRBJ2-7, the V gene TRBV7-9, with a weak D call TRBD1 (5 bases). The length of the CDR3 is 14 residues. The ends were cut back, 3 bases at V and 2 bases at J, with 11 bases in the middle. Germline V gene lookup returns CDR1 SEHNR and CDR2 FQNEAQ (reference sequence). The CDR3 nucleotides are TGTGCCAGCAGCTTCAAGGACAAAACCTACGAGCAGTACTTC. Amino acid sequence: CASSFKDKTYEQYF.

The rearrangement uses TRBV2 and TRBJ1-4; TRBD1 is a possible D gene (5 bases). The CDR3 extends over 15 amino acids. The V end lost 4 bases, the J end lost 0 bases, and 9 bases lay between the germline ends. The V gene's germline CDR1 is SNHLY and CDR2 FYNNEI. The CDR3 is CASSAVGATNEKLFF. The CDR3 DNA sequence: TGTGCCAGCAGTGCTGTAGGGGCAACTAATGAAAAACTGTTTTTT.

The chain carries TRBV27 and TRBJ2-7; D is perhaps TRBD1 (6 bases). Germline CDR1 is MNHEY and CDR2 is SMNVEV (reference sequence). V gave up 3 bases and J gave up 1 base, with 16 bases separating them. This CDR3 is built from 16 residues. CDR3: CASSLSGQKISYEQYF. The CDR3 region has the DNA TGTGCCAGCAGTTTGTCCGGACAGAAAATATCCTACGAGCAGTACTTC.